This T cell receptor (beta chain) is from a study of shared T cell receptors in the human thymus. Some clones are missing from TCRdb's copy, which holds only in-frame ones; the method was immunoSEQ multiplex PCR. The sample has 630,000 or so clones; more than 70% are singletons. The sample was also linked to a second study, of human thymus T cells. That work states: What appeared biased in thymic and blood repertoires was the usage of V and J genes. Thymic repertoires from unrelated individuals overlapped highly, related research reported.

What was sequenced was thymocytes. This receptor was obtained from a boy under three years old with a congenital heart defect.

DNA for the CDR3: TGTGCCAGCAGTTCTCGGAGTGGCCACGAGCAGTACTTC. It translates to CASSSRSGHEQYF. The rearrangement uses TRBV27 and TRBJ2-7; D is uncertain. CDR1 and CDR2 from the germline V gene are MNHEY and SMNVEV (reference sequence). Trimming cost V 4 bases and J 5 bases, with 12 bases left between them. CDR3 length equals 13 residues.